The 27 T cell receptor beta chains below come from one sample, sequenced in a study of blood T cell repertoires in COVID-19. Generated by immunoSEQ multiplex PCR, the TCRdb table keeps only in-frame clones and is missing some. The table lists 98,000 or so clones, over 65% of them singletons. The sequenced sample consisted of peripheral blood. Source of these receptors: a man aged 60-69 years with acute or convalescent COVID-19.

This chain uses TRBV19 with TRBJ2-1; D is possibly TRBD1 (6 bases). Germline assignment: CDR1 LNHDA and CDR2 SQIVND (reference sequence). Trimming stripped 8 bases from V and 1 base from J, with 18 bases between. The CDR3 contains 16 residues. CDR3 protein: CASRTYGQGSYNEQFF. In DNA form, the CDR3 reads TGTGCCAGTCGAACCTACGGCCAGGGGTCCTACAATGAGCAGTTCTTC.

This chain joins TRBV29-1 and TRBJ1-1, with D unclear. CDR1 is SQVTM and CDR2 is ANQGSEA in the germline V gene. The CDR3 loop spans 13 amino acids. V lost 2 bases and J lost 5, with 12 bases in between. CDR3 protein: CSVEFAERTEAFF. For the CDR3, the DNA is TGCAGCGTTGAATTTGCGGAGAGGACTGAAGCTTTCTTT.

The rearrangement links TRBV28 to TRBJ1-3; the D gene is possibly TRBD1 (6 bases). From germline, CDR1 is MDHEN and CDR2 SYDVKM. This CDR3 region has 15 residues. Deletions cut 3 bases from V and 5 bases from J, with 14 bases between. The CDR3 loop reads CASSLPQGVRNTIYF. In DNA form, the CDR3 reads TGTGCCAGCAGTTTGCCACAGGGAGTGAGAAACACCATATATTTT.

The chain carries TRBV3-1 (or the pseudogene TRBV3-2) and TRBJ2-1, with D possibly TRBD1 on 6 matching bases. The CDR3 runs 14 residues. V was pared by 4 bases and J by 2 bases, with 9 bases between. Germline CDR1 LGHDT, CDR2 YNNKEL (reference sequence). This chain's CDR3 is CASSPRTAYNEQFF. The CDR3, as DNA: TGTGCCAGCAGCCCCAGGACAGCCTACAATGAGCAGTTCTTC.

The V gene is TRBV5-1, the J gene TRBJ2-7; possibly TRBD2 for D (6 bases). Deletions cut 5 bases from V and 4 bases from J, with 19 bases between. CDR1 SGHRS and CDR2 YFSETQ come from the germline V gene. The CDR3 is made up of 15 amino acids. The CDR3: CASRANRDSSYEQYF. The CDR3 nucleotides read TGCGCCAGCAGAGCCAACCGGGACTCTTCATACGAGCAGTACTTC.

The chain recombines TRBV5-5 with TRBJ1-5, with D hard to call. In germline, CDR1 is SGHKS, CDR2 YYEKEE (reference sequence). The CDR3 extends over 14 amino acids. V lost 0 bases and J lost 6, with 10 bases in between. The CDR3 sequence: CASSLGGFFQPQHF. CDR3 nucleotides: TGTGCCAGCAGCTTGGGCGGGTTTTTTCAGCCCCAGCATTTT.

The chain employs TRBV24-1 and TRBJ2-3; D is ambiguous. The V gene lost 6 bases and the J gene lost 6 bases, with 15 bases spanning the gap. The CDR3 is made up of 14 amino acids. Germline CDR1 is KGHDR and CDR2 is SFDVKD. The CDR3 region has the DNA TGTGCCACCAGTTTTTCCAGCGCGAGGGATACGCAGTATTTT. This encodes CATSFSSARDTQYF.

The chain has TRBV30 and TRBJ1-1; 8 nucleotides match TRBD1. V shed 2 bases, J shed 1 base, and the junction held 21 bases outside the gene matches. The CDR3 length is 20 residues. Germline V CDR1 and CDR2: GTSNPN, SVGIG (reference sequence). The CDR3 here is CAWSHPGTGPRIFQNTEAFF. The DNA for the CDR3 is TGTGCCTGGAGTCATCCCGGGACAGGCCCCAGAATCTTTCAGAACACTGAAGCTTTCTTT.

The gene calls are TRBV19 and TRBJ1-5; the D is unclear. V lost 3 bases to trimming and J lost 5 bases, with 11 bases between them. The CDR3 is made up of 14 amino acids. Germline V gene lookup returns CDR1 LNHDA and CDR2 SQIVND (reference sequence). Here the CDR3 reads CASSIPGFDQPQHF. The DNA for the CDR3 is TGTGCCAGTAGTATCCCAGGATTCGATCAGCCCCAGCATTTT.

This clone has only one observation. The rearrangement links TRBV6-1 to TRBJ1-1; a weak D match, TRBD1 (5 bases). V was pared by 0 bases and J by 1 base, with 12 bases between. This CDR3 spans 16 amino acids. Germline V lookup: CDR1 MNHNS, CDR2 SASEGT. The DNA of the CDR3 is TGTGCCAGCAGTGAAGCGGTAGGACACCGGAACACTGAAGCTTTCTTT. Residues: CASSEAVGHRNTEAFF.

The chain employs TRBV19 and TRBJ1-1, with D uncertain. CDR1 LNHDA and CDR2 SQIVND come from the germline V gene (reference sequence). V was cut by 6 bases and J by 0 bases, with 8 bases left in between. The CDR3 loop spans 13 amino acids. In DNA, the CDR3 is TGTGCCAGTAGCCATCAGATGAACACTGAAGCTTTCTTT. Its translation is CASSHQMNTEAFF. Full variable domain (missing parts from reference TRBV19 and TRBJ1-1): DGGITQSPKYLFRKEGQNVTLSCEQNLNHDAMYWYRQDPGQGLRLIYYSQIVNDFQKGDIAEGYSVSREKKESFPLTVTSAQKNPTAFYLCASSHQMNTEAFFGQGTRLTVV.

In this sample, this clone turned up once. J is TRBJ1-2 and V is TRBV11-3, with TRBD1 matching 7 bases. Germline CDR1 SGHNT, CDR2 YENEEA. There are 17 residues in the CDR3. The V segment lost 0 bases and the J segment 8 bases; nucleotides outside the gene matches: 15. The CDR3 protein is CASSLDHQSGQARGYTF. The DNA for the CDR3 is TGTGCCAGCAGCTTAGATCATCAATCAGGACAGGCTCGGGGCTACACCTTC. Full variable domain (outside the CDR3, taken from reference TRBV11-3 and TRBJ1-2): EAGVVQSPRYKIIEKKQPVAFWCNPISGHNTLYWYLQNLGQGPELLIRYENEEAVDDSQLPKDRFSAERLKGVDSTLKIQPAELGDSAVYLCASSLDHQSGQARGYTFGSGTRLTVV.

CDR3 DNA: TGTGCCAGCAGCTTGAAGCTAGCGGGAGTTGTCCCCTTTCAGTACTTC. Amino acid sequence: CASSLKLAGVVPFQYF. The V and J genes are TRBV5-6 and TRBJ2-4; the match to TRBD2 covers 10 bases. The V gene end was trimmed by 1 base and the J gene end by 11 bases; junction bases not matched to a gene: 12. The CDR3 runs to 16 residues. Looked up from germline, CDR1 is SGHDT and CDR2 is YYEEEE.

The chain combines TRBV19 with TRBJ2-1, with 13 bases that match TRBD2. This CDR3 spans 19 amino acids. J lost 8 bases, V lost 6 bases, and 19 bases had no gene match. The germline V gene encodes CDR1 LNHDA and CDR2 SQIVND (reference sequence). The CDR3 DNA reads TGTGCCAGTAGGGCGGCACAACTGACTAGCGGGAGGCCGGCCGATGAGCAGTTCTTC. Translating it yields CASRAAQLTSGRPADEQFF.

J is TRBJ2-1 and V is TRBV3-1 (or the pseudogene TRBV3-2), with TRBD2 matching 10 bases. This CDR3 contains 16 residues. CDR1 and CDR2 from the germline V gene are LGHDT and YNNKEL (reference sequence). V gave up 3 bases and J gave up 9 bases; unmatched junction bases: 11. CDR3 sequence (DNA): TGTGCCAGCAGCCACAGGGGGCTAGCGGGAGAGGGTGAGCAGTTCTTC. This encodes CASSHRGLAGEGEQFF.

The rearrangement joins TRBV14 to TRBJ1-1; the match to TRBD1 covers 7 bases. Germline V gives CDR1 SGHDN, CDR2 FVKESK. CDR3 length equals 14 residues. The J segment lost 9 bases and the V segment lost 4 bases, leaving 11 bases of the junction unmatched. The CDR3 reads CASSPGTVAAKAFF. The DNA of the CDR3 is TGTGCCAGCAGCCCCGGGACAGTGGCAGCCAAAGCTTTCTTT.

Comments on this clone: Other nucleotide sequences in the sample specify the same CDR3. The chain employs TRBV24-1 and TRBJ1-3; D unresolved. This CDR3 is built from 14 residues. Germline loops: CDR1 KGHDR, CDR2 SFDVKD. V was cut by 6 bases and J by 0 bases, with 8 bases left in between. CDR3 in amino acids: CATSPRNSGNTIYF. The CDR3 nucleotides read TGTGCCACCAGTCCCCGTAACTCTGGAAACACCATATATTTT.

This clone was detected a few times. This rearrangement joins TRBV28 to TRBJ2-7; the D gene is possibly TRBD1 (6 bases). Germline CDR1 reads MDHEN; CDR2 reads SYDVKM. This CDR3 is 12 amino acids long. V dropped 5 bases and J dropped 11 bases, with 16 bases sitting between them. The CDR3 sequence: CASSLTQGDEYF. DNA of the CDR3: TGTGCCAGCAGTCTGACACAGGGAGACGAGTACTTC. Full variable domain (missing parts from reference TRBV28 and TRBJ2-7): DVKVTQSSRYLVKRTGEKVFLECVQDMDHENMFWYRQDPGLGLRLIYFSYDVKMKEKGDIPEGYSVSREKKERFSLILESASTNQTSMYLCASSLTQGDEYFGPGTRLTVT.

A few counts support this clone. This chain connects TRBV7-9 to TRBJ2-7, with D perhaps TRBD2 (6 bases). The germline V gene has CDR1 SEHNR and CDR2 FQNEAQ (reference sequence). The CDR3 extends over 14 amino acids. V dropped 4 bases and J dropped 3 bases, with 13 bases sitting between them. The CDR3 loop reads CASSSERRDYEQYF. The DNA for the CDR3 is TGTGCCAGCAGCTCGGAGAGGCGGGACTACGAGCAGTACTTC.

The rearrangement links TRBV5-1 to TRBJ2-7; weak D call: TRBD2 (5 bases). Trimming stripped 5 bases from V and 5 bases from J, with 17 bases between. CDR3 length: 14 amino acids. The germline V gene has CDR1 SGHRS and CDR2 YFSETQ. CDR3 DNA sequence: TGCGCCAGCAGTGGGTCCCTTCCGGGGAACGAGCAGTACTTC. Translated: CASSGSLPGNEQYF.

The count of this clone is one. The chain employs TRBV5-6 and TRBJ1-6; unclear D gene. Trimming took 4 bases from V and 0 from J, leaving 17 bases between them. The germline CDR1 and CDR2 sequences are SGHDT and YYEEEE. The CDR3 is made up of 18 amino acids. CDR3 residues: CASSPGRGPNSYNSPLHF. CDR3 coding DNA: TGTGCCAGCAGCCCCGGGCGGGGTCCTAACTCCTATAATTCACCCCTCCACTTT.

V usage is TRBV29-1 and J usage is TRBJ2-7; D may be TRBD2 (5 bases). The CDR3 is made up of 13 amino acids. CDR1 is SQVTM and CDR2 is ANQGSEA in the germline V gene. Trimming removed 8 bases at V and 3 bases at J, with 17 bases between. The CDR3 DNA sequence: TGCAGCACCATGAGGAGGATTTACTACGAGCAGTACGTC. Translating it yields CSTMRRIYYEQYV.

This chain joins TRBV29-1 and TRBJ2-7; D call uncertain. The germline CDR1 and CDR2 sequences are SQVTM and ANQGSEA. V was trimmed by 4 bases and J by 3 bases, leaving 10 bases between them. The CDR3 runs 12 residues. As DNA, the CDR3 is TGCAGCGTTGGGCAGGATTACTACGAGCAGTACTTC. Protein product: CSVGQDYYEQYF.

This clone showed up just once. For the CDR3, the DNA is TGTGCCACCAGTGATACTGACAGGTCGGGGGAGCAGTTCTTC. Translation gives CATSDTDRSGEQFF. The chain combines TRBV24-1 with TRBJ2-1; possibly TRBD1 for D (6 bases). This CDR3 has 14 residues. CDR1 KGHDR and CDR2 SFDVKD come from the germline V gene. Trimming cost V 3 bases and J 10 bases, with 15 bases left between them.

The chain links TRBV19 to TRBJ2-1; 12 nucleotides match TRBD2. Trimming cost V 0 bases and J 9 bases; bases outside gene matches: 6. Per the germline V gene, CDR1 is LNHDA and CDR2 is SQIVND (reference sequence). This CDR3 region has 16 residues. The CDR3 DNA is TGTGCCAGTAGTATAGATAGACTAGCGGGAGAGAGTGAGCAGTTCTTC. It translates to CASSIDRLAGESEQFF. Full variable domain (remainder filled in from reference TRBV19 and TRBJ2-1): DGGITQSPKYLFRKEGQNVTLSCEQNLNHDAMYWYRQDPGQGLRLIYYSQIVNDFQKGDIAEGYSVSREKKESFPLTVTSAQKNPTAFYLCASSIDRLAGESEQFFGPGTRLTVL.

CDR3 nucleotides: TGTGCCAGCAGCCAGACAGGGTCTATGAGGGCCGGGTTAGGCTACACCTTC. Its translation is CASSQTGSMRAGLGYTF. The chain combines TRBV7-8 with TRBJ1-2; 7 nucleotides match TRBD1. The CDR3 length is 17 residues. V lost 5 bases to trimming and J lost 8 bases; unmatched junction nucleotides: 20. CDR1 SGHVS and CDR2 FQNEAQ come from the germline V gene.

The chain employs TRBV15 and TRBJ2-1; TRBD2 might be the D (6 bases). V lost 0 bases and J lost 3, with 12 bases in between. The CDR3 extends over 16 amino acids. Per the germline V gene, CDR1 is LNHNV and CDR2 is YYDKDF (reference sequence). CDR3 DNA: TGTGCCACCAGCAGAGAGGGGCGGGGAGTCTACAATGAGCAGTTCTTC. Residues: CATSREGRGVYNEQFF.